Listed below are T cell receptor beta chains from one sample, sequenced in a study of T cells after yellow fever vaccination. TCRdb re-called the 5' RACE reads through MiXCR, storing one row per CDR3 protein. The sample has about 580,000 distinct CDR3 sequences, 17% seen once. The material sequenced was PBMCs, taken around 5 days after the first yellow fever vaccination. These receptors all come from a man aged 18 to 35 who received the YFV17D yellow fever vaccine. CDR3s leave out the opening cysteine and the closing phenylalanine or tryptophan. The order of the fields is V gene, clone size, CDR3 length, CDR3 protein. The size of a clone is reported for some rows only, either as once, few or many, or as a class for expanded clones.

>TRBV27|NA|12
ASSLSGSTYEQY
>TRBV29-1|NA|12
SVEGTQDTGELF
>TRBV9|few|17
ASSPLLSASGGRTDTQY
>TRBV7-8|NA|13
ASSFAGFSVETQY
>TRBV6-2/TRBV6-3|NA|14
ASSYSRPENQETQY
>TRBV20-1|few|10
SAQLVGKTQY
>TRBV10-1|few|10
ASSESRDAQY
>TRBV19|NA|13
ASSTLAGGRDEQF
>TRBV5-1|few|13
ASSLDGGPSKTQY
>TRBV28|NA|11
ATMYRDTGELF
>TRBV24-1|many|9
ATSEKYIQY
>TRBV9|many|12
ASSVANSQETQY
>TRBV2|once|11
ASSSSGLETQY
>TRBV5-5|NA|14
ASSLGPEVGRYGYT
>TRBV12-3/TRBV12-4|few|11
ASTADSNQPQH
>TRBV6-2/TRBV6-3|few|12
ASSSRTREETQY
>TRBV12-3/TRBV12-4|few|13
ASSRLAGVHNEQF
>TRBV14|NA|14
ASSPLAGINTGELF
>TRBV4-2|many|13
ASSQGPGWADTQY
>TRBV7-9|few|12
ASSNPTGDTEAF
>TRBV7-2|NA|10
ASSSHPQRRF
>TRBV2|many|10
ASSESGGEQF
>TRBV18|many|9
ASSPLETQY
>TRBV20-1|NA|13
SARLAGGPYYEQY
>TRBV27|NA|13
ASSFQRAFTDTQY
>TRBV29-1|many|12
SVAVWTDFYEQY
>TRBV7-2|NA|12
ASSFPGTTDTQY
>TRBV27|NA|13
ASSFLGRTGYGYT
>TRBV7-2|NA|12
ASSTRLQNQPQH
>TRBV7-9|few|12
ASSPDRSSYEQY
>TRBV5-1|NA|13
ASSFSGIRTDTQY
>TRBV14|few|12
ASSQELPRDTQY
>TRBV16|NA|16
ASSRSETLGGVNTEAF
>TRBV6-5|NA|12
ASSFGQDTGELF
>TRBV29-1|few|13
SVEVVAGGGGTQY
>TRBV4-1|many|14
ASSQGGAGFTDTQY
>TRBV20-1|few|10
SAGRSPREQY
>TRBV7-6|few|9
ASSYNHEQF
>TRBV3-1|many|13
ASSFERGGQETQY
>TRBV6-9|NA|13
ASSPRGHPNSPLH
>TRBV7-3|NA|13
ASSPQGARYTEAF
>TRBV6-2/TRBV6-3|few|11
ATKGQVADTQY
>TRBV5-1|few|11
ASSLKRDTEAF
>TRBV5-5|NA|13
ASSLPGQGASEQY
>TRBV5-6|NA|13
ASSSSRDRTDTQY
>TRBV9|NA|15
ASSGLTGGGEPGELF